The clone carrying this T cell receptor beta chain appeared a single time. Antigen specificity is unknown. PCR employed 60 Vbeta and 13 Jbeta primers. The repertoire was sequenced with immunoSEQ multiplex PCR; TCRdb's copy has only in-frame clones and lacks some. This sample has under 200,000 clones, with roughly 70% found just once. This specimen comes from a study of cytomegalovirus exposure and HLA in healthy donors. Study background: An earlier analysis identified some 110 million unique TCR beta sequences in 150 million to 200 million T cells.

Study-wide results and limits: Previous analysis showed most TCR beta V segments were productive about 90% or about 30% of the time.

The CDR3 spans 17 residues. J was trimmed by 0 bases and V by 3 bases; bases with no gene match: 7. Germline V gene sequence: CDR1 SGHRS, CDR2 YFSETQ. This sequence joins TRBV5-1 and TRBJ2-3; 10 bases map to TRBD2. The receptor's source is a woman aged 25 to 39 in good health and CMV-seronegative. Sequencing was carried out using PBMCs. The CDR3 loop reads CASSSSGLAVSTDTQYF. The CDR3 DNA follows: TGCGCCAGCAGCTCCTCAGGACTAGCGGTTAGCACAGATACGCAGTATTTT.